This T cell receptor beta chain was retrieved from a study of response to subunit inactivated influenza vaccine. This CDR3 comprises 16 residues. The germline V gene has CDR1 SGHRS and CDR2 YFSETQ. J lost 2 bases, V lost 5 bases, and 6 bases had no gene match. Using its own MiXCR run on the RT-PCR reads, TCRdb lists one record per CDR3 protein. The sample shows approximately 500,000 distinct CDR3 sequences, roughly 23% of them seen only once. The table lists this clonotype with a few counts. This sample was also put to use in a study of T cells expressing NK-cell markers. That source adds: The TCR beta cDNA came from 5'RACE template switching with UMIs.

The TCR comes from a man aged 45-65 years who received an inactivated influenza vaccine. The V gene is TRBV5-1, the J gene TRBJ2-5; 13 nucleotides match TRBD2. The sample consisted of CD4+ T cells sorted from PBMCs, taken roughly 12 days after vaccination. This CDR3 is CASRTGTSGMQETQYF. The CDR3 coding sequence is TGCGCCAGCAGAACCGGGACTAGCGGGATGCAAGAGACCCAGTACTTC.